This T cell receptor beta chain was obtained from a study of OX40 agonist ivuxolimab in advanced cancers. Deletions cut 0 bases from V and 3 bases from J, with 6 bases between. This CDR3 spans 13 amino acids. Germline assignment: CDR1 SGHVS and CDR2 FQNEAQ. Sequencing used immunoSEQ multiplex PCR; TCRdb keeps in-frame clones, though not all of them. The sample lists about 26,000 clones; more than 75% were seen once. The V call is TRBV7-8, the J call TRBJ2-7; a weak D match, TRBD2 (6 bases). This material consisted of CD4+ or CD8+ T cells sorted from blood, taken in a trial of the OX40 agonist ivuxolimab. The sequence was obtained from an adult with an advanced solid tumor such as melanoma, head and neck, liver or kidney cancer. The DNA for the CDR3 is TGTGCCAGCAGCTTAGCGGAGGGCTACGAGCAGTACTTC. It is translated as CASSLAEGYEQYF. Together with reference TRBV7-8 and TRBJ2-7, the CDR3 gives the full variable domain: GAGVSQSPRYKVAKRGQDVALRCDPISGHVSLFWYQQALGQGPEFLTYFQNEAQLDKSGLPSDRFFAERPEGSVSTLKIQRTQQEDSAVYLCASSLAEGYEQYFGPGTRLTVT.